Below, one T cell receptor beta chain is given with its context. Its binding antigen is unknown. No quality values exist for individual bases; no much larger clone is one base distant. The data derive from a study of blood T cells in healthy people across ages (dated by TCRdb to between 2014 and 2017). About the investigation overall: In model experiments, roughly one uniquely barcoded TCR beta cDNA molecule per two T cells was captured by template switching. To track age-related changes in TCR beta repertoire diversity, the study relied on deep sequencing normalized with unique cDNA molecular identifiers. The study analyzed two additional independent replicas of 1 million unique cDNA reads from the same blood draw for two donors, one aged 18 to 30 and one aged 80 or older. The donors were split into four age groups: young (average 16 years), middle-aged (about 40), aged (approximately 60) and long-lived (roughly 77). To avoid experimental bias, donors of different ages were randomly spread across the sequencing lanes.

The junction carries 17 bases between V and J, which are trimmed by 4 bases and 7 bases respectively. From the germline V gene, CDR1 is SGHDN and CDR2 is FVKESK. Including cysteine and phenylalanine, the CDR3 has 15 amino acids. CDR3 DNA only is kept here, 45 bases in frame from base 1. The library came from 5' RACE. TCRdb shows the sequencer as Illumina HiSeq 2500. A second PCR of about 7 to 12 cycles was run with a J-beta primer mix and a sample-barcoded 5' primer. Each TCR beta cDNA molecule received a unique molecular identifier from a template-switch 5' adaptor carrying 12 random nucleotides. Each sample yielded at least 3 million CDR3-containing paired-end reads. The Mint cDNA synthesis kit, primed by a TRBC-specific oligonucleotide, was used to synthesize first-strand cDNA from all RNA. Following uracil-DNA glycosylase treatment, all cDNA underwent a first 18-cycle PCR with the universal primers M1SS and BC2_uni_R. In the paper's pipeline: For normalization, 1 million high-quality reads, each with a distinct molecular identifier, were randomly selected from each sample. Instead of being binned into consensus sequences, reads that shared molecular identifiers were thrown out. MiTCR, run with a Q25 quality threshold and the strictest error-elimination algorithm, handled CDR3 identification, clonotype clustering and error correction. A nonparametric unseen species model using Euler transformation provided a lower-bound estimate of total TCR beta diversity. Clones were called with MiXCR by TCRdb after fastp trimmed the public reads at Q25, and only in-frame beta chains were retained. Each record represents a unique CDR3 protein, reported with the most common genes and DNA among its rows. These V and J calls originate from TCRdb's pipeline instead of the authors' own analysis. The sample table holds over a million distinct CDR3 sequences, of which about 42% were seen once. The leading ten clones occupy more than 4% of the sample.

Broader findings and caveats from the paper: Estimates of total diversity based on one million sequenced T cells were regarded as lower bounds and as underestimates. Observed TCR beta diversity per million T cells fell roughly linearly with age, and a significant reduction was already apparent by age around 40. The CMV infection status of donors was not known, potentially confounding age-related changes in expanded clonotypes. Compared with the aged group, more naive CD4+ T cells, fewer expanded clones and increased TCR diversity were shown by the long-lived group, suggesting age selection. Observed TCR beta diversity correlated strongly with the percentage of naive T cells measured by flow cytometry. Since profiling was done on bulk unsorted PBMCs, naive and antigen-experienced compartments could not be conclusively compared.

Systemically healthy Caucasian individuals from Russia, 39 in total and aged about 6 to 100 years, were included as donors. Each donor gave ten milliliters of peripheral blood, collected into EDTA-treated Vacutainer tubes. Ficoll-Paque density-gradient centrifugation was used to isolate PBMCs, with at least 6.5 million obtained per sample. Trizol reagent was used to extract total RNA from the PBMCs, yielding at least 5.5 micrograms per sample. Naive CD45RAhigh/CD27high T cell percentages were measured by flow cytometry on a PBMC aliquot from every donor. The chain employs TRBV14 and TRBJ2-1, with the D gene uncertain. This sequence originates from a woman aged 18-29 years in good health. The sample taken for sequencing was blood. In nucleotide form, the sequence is TGTGCCAGCAGCCGTCGGTCCCTCGGAAGGAATGAGCAGTTCTTC. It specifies CASSRRSLGRNEQFF.